This entry concerns a single TCR beta chain. Its target is not known. The sample is drawn from a study of cytomegalovirus exposure and HLA in healthy donors. At the level of the study: A prior study identified approximately 120 million unique TCR beta sequences from some 200 million T cells.

Study results and caveats: As was reported, the classifier diagnosed cytomegalovirus status with high specificity and sensitivity. Testing in vitro showed a few CMV-associated chains specific for CMV antigens.

The PCR contained 60 Vbeta and 13 Jbeta primers. Generated by immunoSEQ multiplex PCR, the TCRdb table keeps only in-frame clones and is missing some. The sample contains about 95,000 clones, just under 70% of which appear only once. This clonotype originated in a woman aged 45-65 years in good health and CMV-seropositive. The sample consisted of PBMCs.

The CDR3 nucleotides read TGTGCCAGCAGCTCCTCGGTCCATCAGCCCCAGCATTTT. Its protein is CASSSSVHQPQHF. The chain recombines TRBV28 with TRBJ1-5; D remains ambiguous. Trimming pared 6 bases from V and 5 bases from J, leaving 11 bases between. The germline V gene has CDR1 MDHEN and CDR2 SYDVKM. This CDR3 is built from 13 residues.